This T cell receptor beta chain emerged from a study of OX40 agonist ivuxolimab in advanced cancers. Study-level information: Patients were dosed intravenously with ivuxolimab at 0.01 to 10 mg/kg every 2 weeks. People in dose escalation had one of these cancers: hepatocellular carcinoma, melanoma, renal cell or head and neck cancer.

V shed 0 bases and J shed 7 bases, with 10 bases lying between them. The CDR3 runs to 15 residues. The germline V gene has CDR1 LGHNA and CDR2 YSLEER. Repertoires were generated with immunoSEQ multiplex PCR, while TCRdb's copy carries only in-frame clones and drops some. Counted here are roughly 76,000 clones, 90% to 95% occurring once; the ten biggest clones make up about 8.3%. On this clone itself: As yet, its antigen is unknown.

Study outcomes and limitations: The 0.1-3.0 mg/kg partial responders had among the lowest clonal expansion. Expanded peripheral T-cell antigen specificity went undetermined.

The sequencing here drew on CD4+ or CD8+ T cells sorted from blood, taken in a trial of the OX40 agonist ivuxolimab. The rearrangement links TRBV4-3 to TRBJ1-6; D gene uncertain. This clonotype originated in an adult with an advanced solid tumor such as melanoma, head and neck, liver or kidney cancer. CDR3 sequence reads: CASSQDSVGNSPLHF. In DNA form, the CDR3 reads TGCGCCAGCAGCCAAGATAGCGTTGGGAATTCACCCCTCCACTTT.